The source of this T cell receptor beta chain is a study of T cells after yellow fever vaccination. Trimming stripped 6 bases from V and 1 base from J, with 8 bases between. Germline V CDR1 and CDR2: SQVTM, ANQGSEA. The CDR3 is 12 residues long. It was through 5'RACE template switching that TCR cDNA was made, with a universal primer site and UMIs added. TCRdb re-derived calls from the 5' RACE reads in MiXCR, one entry per CDR3 protein. The table records roughly 500,000 distinct CDR3 sequences, 15% to 20% of them present only once. This clonotype was observed a handful of times. Its antigen is not known. Findings of the study overall: Peaking faster, on day 5 versus 15, the secondary response was nonetheless weaker. Among all clonotypes, a small share was observed in both CD4 and CD8 compartments. The presence of abundant clonotypes contaminating from the bulk population was possible in FACS-sorted repertoires.

The receptor comes from a man in his thirties or forties who received the YFV17D yellow fever vaccine. The gene calls are TRBV29-1 and TRBJ2-3; a possible D gene is TRBD2 (5 bases). The specimen was PBMCs, collected 15 days after the yellow fever booster vaccination. The CDR3 DNA follows: TGCAGCGTCGTTAGCGGCACAGATACGCAGTATTTT. Residues: CSVVSGTDTQYF.